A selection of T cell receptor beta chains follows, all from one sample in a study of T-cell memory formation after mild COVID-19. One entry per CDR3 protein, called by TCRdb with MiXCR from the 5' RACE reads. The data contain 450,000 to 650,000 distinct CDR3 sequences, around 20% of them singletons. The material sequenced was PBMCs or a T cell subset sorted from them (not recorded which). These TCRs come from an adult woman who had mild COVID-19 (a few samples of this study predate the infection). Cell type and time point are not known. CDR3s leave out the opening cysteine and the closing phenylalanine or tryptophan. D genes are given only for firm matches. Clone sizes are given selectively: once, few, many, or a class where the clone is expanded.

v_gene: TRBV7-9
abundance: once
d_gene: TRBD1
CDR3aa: ASRGQSGQPQH

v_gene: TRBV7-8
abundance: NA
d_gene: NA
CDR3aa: ASSLNRPRVGYT

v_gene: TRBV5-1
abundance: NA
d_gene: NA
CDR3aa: ASSPIFFTEAF

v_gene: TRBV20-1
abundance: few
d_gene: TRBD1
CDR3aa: SARWDRANTEAF

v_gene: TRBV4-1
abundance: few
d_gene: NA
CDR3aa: ASSQSRGVKGTDTQY

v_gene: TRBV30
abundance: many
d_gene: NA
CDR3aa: AWAAQGNQPQH

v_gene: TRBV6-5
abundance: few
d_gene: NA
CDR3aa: ASSSILPYTDTQY

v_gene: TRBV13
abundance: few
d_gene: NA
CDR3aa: ASSLRGYSSYNSPLH

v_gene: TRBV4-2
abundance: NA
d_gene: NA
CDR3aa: ASSRILVADEQF

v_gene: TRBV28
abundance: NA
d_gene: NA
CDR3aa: ASSSAEGRSYEQY

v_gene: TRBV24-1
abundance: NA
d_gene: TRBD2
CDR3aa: ATSGAFYNEQF

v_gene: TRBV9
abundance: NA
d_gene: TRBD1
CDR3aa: ASSPLRQGRGYT

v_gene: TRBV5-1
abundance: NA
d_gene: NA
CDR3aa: ASSLTETYPLYEQY

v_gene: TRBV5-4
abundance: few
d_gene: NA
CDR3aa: ASSLNPRATTVREAF

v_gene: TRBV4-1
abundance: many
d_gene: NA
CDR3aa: ASSQGRAQRGSKNIQY

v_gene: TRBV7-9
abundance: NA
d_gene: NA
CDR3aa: ASSPPAGVTASDEQF

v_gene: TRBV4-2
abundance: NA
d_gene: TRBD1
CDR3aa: ASSHAHGQGDSPLH

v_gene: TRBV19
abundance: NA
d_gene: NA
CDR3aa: ASRWGVNTEAF

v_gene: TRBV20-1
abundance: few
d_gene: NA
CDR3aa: SATVYLPGREQF

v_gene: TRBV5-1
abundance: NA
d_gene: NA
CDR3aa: ASSPRRGGNYGYT

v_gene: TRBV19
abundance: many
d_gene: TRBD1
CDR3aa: ASMGTGTNYEQY

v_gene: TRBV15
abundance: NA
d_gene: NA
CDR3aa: ATSRDRFSLGDGYT

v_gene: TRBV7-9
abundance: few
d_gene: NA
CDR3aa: ASSASYNEQF

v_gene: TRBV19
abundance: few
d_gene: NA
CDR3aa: ASSINPGAMNTEAF

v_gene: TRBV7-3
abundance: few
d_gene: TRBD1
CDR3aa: ASSSKRTPGQGQDTQY

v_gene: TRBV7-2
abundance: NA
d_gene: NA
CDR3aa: ASSLGMGDTEAF

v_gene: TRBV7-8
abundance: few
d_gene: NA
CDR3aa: ASNAGLHRTDTQY

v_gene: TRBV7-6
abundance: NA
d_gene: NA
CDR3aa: ASSFSQILGTEAF

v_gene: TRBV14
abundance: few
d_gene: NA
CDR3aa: ASSHVREQY

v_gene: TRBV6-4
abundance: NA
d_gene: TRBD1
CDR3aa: ASSQGDDYNEQF

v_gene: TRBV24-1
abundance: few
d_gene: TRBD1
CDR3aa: ATSALDREKQF

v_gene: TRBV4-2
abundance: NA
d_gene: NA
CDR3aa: ASSPGRVNQETQY

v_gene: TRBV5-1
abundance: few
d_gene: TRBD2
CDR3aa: ASSGAGGPNSEQY

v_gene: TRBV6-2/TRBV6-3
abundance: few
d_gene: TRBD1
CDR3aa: ASSYRDRGHSEQF

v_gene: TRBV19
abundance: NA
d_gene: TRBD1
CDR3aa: ASERGTGGYNEQF

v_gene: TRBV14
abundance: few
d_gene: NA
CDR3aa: ASSRLGTDTQY

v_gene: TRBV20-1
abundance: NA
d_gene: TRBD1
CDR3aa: SADRVESSYNEQF

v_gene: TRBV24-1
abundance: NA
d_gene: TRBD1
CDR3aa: ATSDSRDRFNQPQH

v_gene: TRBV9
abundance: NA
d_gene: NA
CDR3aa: ASSQRFAGRGETQY

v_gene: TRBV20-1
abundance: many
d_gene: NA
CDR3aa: SAPTGGGNEQF

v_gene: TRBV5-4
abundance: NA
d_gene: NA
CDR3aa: ASILNTGELF

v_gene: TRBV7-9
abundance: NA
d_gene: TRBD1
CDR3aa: ASSLDRAKNIQY

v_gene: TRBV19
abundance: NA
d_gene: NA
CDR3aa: ASSPGASVNTQY

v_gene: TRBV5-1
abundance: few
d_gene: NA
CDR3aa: ASSLRWSSYNEQF

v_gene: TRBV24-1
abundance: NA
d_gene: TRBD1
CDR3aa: ATSDSRTGDEQY

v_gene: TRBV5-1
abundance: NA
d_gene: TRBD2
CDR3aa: ASSLEGSGVEQY

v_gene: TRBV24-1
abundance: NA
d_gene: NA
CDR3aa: ATSTTGAADTQY

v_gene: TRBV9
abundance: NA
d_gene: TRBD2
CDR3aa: ASTPLAGGPSDTQY

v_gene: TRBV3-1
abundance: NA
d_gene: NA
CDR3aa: ASSQDIDQPQH

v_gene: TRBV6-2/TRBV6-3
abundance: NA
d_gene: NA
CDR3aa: ASEHGGTALTGELF

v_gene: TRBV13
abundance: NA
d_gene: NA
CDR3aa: ASSLVGAGQMSTDTQY

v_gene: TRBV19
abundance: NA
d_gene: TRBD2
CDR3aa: ASLAGGPKDTQY

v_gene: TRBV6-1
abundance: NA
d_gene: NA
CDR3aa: ASSESGLYGYT

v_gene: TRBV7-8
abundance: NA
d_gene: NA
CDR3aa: ASSLVRGNYGYT

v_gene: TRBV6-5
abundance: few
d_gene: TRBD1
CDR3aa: ASRKDRARNSEQY

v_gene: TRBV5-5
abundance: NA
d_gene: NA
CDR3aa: ASSPQGGVAKNIQY

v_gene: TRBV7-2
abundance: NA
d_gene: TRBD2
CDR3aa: ASSLGGLAGGRETQY

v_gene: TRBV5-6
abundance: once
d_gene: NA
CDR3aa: ASSLDLRENGYNEQF

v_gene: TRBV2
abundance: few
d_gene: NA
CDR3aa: ASSPGGGSNQPQH